Below are 6 T cell receptor beta chains sequenced from a single sample in a study of blood T cell repertoires in COVID-19. Data came from immunoSEQ multiplex PCR; TCRdb stores just in-frame clones and leaves some out. The sample consists of about 400,000 clones, about 89% of them appearing once. Material: peripheral blood. The receptors were gathered from a woman in her twenties or thirties with acute or convalescent COVID-19.

Turning to this clone: A read error may account for a junction end that differs from germline. The chain combines TRBV7-9 with TRBJ2-7, with D possibly TRBD2 on 5 matching bases. Germline V lookup: CDR1 SEHNR, CDR2 FQNEAQ (reference sequence). This CDR3 has 12 residues. The CDR3 region has the DNA TGTGCCAGCAGCCGCGGCGGGCTGGACTCAAGATTC. As protein: CASSRGGLDSRF.

CDR3 bases: TGTGCCAGCACCCTAGGGCGGGGCGGCTACGAGCAGTACTTC. Protein sequence: CASTLGRGGYEQYF. This sequence joins TRBV28 and TRBJ2-7, with D possibly matching TRBD2 (6 bases). The ends were cut back, 7 bases at V and 3 bases at J, with 16 bases in the middle. The CDR3 loop spans 14 amino acids. Germline V gene data show CDR1 as MDHEN and CDR2 as SYDVKM.

The gene calls are TRBV28 and TRBJ2-1; TRBD2 matches at 13 bases. Germline lookup yields CDR1 MDHEN and CDR2 SYDVKM. The ends lost 3 bases at V and 6 bases at J; junction bases unmatched: 8. This CDR3 spans 17 amino acids. The CDR3 sequence is CASSFLSRTSGGNEQFF. The CDR3 nucleotides are TGTGCCAGCAGTTTCTTATCCCGGACTAGCGGGGGCAATGAGCAGTTCTTC. Based on the CDR3 plus reference TRBV28 and TRBJ2-1, the full variable domain is DVKVTQSSRYLVKRTGEKVFLECVQDMDHENMFWYRQDPGLGLRLIYFSYDVKMKEKGDIPEGYSVSREKKERFSLILESASTNQTSMYLCASSFLSRTSGGNEQFFGPGTRLTVL.

V gene TRBV9 combines with J gene TRBJ1-1; 12 bases match TRBD1. Germline-derived CDR1 and CDR2 are SGDLS and YYNGEE. V lost 3 bases and J lost 0; bases outside the gene matches: 3. This CDR3 is 16 amino acids long. The CDR3 DNA is TGTGCCAGCAGCGCGGGACAGGGGGCGTTGAACACTGAAGCTTTCTTT. Its protein is CASSAGQGALNTEAFF.

V is TRBV11-2 and J is TRBJ2-5, with 10 bases aligning to TRBD1. CDR1 SGHAT and CDR2 FQNNGV come from the germline V gene. CDR3 size: 15 residues. J gave up 5 bases and V 1 base, and 4 bases lay outside the gene matches. The CDR3 DNA follows: TGTGCCAGCAGCTTAGGGACAGGGGGTCGGGAGACCCAGTACTTC. It specifies CASSLGTGGRETQYF.

The chain uses TRBV2 and TRBJ2-7; TRBD2 aligns across 7 bases. The CDR3 is made up of 14 amino acids. CDR1 is SNHLY and CDR2 is FYNNEI in the germline V gene. The V segment lost 5 bases and the J segment 0 bases; nucleotides outside the gene matches: 4. CDR3 protein: CASSLLAASYEQYF. The CDR3 nucleotides are TGTGCCAGCAGTCTCCTAGCGGCCTCCTACGAGCAGTACTTC.